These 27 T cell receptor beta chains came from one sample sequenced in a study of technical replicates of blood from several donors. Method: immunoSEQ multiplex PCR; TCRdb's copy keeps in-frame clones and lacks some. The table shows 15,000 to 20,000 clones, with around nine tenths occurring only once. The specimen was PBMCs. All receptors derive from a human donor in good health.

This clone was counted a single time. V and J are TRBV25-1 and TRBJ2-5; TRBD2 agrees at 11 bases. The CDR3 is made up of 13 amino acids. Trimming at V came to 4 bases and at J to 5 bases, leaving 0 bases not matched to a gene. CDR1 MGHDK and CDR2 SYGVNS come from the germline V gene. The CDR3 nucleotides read TGTGCCAGCAGTGGACTAGCGGGGGAGACCCAGTACTTC. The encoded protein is CASSGLAGETQYF.

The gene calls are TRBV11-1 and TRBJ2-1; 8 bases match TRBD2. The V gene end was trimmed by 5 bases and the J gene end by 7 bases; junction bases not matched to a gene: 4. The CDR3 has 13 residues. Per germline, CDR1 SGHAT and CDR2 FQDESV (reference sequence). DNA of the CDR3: TGTGCCAGCAGCCCGGGAGGGAGGAATGAGCAGTTCTTC. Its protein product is CASSPGGRNEQFF.

Written as DNA, the CDR3 is TGTGCCAGCAGCTTGTCGACTTTTTCCGGGACAGGGGTTTGGGGAGCTTTCTTT. It yields the protein CASSLSTFSGTGVWGAFF. This chain uses TRBV7-9 with TRBJ1-1; 10 bases match TRBD1. The J segment lost 10 bases and the V segment lost 3 bases, leaving 20 bases of the junction unmatched. The CDR3 loop spans 18 amino acids. Looked up from germline, CDR1 is SEHNR and CDR2 is FQNEAQ (reference sequence).

CDR3 sequence (DNA): TGTGCCAGAAGCTCCTGGGACAGGGGCAAGGGAATCAATCAGCCCCAGCATTTT. Protein product: CARSSWDRGKGINQPQHF. The rearrangement uses TRBV5-3 and TRBJ1-5, with 10 nucleotides matching TRBD1. TRBV5-3 is an ORF; its function is uncertain. The CDR3 is 18 amino acids. V dropped 3 bases and J dropped 3; count of bases not matched to a gene: 12.

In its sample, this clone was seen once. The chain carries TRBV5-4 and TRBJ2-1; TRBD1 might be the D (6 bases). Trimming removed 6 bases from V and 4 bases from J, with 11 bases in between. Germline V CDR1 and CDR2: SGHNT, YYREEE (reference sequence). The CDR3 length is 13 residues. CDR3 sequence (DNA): TGTGCCAGCACCCTGGACAGTTACAATGAGCAGTTCTTC. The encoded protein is CASTLDSYNEQFF.

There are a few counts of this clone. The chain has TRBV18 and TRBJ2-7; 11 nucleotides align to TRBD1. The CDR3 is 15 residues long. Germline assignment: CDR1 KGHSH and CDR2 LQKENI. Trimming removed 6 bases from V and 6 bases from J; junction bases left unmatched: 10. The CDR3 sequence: CASSQDPGQGGEQYF. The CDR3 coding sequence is TGTGCCAGCTCTCAAGACCCGGGACAGGGGGGCGAGCAGTACTTC. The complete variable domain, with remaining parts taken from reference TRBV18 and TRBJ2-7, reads NAGVMQNPRHLVRRRGQEARLRCSPMKGHSHVYWYRQLPEEGLKFMVYLQKENIIDESGMPKERFSAEFPKEGPSILRIQQVVRGDSAAYFCASSQDPGQGGEQYFGPGTRLTVT.

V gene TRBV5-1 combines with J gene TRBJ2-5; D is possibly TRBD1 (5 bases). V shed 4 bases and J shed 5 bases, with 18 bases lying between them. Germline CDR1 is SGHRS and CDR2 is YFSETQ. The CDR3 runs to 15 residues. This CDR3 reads CASSTQGGYEETQYF. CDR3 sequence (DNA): TGCGCCAGCAGCACGCAGGGCGGCTACGAGGAGACCCAGTACTTC.

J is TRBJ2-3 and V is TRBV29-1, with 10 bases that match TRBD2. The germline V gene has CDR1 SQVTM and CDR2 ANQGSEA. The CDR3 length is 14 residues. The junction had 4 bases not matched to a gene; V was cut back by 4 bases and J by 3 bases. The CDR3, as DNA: TGCAGCGTTGTGATAGCGGGAGGTACAGATACGCAGTATTTT. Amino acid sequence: CSVVIAGGTDTQYF.

The CDR3 spells CASSFSANYGYTF. In DNA form, the CDR3 reads TGTGCCAGCAGTTTTTCCGCGAACTATGGCTACACCTTC. This sequence joins TRBV28 and TRBJ1-2; D gene ambiguous. The CDR3 is made up of 13 amino acids. V gave up 3 bases and J gave up 2 bases, with 7 bases separating them. Per germline, CDR1 MDHEN and CDR2 SYDVKM.

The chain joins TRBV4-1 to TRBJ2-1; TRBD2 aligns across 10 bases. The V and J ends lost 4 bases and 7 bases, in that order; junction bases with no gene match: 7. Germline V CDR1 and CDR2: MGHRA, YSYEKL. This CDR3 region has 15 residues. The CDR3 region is CASSLSGRAENEQFF. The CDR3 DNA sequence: TGCGCCAGCAGCCTGAGCGGGAGGGCCGAAAATGAGCAGTTCTTC.

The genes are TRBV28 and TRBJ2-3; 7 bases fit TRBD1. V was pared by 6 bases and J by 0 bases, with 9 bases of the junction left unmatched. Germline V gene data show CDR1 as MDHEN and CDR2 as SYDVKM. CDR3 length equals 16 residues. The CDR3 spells CASRRDRAVSTDTQYF. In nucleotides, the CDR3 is TGTGCCAGCAGACGTGACAGGGCTGTAAGCACAGATACGCAGTATTTT. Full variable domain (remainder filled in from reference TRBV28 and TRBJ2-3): DVKVTQSSRYLVKRTGEKVFLECVQDMDHENMFWYRQDPGLGLRLIYFSYDVKMKEKGDIPEGYSVSREKKERFSLILESASTNQTSMYLCASRRDRAVSTDTQYFGPGTRLTVL.

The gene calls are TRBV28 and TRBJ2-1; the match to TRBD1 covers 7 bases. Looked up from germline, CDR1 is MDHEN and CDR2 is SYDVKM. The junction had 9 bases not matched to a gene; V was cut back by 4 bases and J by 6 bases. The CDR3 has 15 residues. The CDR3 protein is CASSSPTGKGNEQFF. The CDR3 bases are TGTGCCAGCAGTTCCCCGACAGGGAAGGGCAATGAGCAGTTCTTC.

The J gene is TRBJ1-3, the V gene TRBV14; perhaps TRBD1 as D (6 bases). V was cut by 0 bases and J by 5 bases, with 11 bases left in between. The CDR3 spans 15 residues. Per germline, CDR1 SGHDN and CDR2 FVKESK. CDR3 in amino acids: CASSQEGDNRNTIYF. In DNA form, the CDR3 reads TGTGCCAGCAGCCAAGAAGGGGACAATAGAAACACCATATATTTT.

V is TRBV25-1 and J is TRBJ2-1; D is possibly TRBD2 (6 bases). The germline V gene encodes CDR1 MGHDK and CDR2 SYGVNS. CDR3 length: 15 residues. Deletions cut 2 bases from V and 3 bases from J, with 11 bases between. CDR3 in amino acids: CASSEASELYNEQFF. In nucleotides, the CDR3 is TGTGCCAGCAGTGAAGCTAGCGAGCTCTACAATGAGCAGTTCTTC. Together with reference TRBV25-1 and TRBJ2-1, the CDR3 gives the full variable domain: EADIYQTPRYLVIGTGKKITLECSQTMGHDKMYWYQQDPGMELHLIHYSYGVNSTEKGDLSSESTVSRIRTEHFPLTLESARPSHTSQYLCASSEASELYNEQFFGPGTRLTVL.

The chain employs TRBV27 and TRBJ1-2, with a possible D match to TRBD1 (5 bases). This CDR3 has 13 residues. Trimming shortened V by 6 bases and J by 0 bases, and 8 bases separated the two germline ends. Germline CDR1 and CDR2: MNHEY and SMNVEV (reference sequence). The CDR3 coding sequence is TGTGCCAGCAGGCAGACAGCTAACTATGGCTACACCTTC. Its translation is CASRQTANYGYTF.

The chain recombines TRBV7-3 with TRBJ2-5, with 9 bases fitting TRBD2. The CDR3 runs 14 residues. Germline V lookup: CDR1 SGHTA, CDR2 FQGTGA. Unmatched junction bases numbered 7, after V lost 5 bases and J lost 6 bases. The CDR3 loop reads CASSEGLATKTQYF. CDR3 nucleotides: TGTGCCAGCAGCGAGGGACTAGCAACGAAGACCCAGTACTTC.

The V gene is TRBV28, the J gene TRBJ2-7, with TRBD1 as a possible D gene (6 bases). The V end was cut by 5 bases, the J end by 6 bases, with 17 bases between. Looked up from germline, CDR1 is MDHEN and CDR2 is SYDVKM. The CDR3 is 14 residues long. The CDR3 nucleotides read TGTGCCAGCAGTACACACGGCAGGGGAATCGAGCAGTACTTC. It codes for CASSTHGRGIEQYF.

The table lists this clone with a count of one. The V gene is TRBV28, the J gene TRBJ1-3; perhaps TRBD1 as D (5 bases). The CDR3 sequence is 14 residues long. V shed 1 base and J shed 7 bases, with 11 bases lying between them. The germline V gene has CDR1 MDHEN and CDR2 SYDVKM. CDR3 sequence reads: CASSLSLGGNTIYF. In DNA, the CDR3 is TGTGCCAGCAGTTTATCTCTTGGGGGGAACACCATATATTTT. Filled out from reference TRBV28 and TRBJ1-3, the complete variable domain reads DVKVTQSSRYLVKRTGEKVFLECVQDMDHENMFWYRQDPGLGLRLIYFSYDVKMKEKGDIPEGYSVSREKKERFSLILESASTNQTSMYLCASSLSLGGNTIYFGEGSWLTVV.

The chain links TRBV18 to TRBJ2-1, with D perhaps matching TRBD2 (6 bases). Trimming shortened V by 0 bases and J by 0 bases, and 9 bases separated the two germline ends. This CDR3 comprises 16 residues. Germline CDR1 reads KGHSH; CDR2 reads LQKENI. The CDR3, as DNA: TGTGCCAGCTCACCACCTGCGGGGTTCTCCTACAATGAGCAGTTCTTC. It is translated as CASSPPAGFSYNEQFF.

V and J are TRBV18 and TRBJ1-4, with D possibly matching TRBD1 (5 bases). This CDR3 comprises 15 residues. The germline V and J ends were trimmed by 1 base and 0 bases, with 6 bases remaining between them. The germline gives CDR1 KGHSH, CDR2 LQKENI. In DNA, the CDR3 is TGTGCCAGCTCACCACGGGGGGCAACTAATGAAAAACTGTTTTTT. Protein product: CASSPRGATNEKLFF.

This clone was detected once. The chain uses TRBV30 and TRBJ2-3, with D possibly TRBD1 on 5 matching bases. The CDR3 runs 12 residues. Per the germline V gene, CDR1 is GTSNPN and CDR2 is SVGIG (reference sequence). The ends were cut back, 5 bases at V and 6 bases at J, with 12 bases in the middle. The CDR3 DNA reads TGTGCCTGGGGGGATTGGGGCGATACGCAGTATTTT. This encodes CAWGDWGDTQYF.

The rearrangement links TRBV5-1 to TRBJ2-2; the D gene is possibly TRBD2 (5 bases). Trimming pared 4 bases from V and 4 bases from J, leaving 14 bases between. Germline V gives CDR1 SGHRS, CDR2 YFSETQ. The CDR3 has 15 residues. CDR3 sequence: CASSAGLASTGELFF. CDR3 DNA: TGCGCCAGCAGCGCGGGCCTAGCTAGCACCGGGGAGCTGTTTTTT.

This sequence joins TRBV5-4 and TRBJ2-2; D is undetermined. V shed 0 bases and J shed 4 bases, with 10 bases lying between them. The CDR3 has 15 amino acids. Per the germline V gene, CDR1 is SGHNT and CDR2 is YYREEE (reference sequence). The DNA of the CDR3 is TGTGCCAGCAGCTTGGCCTTTCCCAGCACCGGGGAGCTGTTTTTT. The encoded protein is CASSLAFPSTGELFF.

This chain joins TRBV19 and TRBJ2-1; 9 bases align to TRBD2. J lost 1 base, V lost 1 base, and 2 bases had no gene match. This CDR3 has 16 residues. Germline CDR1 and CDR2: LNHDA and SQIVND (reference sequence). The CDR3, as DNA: TGTGCCAGTAGTATAGTGGCGGGAGGGTCCTACAATGAGCAGTTCTTC. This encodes CASSIVAGGSYNEQFF.

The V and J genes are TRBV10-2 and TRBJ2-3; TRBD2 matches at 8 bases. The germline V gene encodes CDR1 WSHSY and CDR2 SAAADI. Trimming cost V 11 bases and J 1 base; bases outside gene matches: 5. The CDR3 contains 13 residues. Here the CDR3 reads CASGGGGTDTQYF. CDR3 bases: TGCGCCTCGGGAGGGGGAGGCACAGATACGCAGTATTTT.

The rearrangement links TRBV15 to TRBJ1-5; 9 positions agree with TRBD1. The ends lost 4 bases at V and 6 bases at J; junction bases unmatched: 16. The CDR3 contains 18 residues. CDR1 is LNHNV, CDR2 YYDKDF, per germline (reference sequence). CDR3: CATSNNRGRGGEGQPQHF. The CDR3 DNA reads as TGTGCCACCAGCAACAACAGGGGGCGAGGTGGGGAGGGTCAGCCCCAGCATTTT.

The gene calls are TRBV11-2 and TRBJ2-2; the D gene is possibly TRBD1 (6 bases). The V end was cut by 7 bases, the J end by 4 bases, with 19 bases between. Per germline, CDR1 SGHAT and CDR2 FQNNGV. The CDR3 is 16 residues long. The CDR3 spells CASTSSGTPGTGELFF. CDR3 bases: TGTGCCAGCACCTCTTCCGGGACACCCGGCACCGGGGAGCTGTTTTTT.